This passage covers 6 T cell receptor beta chains from one sample sequenced in a study of blood T cell repertoires in COVID-19. Sequencing used immunoSEQ multiplex PCR; TCRdb keeps in-frame clones, though not all of them. The sample has 250,000 to 350,000 clones; 84% are singletons. Sample: peripheral blood. The origin of the receptors is a human donor with COVID-19, enrolled during active disease. The donor label of this sample is uncertain.

The V and J genes are TRBV11-3 and TRBJ2-3; no clear D gene. Looked up from germline, CDR1 is SGHNT and CDR2 is YENEEA. Trimming cost V 3 bases and J 6 bases, with 10 bases left between them. The CDR3 length is 13 residues. This CDR3 is CASSFDRGDTQYF. DNA of the CDR3: TGTGCCAGCAGCTTCGACCGAGGTGATACGCAGTATTTT.

This clone showed up just a few times. The CDR3 DNA is TGCGCCAGCAGCCAAGTGGGAGGGGGATATGAAAAACTGTTTTTT. It is translated as CASSQVGGGYEKLFF. The rearrangement uses TRBV4-3 and TRBJ1-4; tentative D call: TRBD1 (6 bases). The germline gives CDR1 LGHNA, CDR2 YSLEER. Trimming left V 1 base short and J 6 bases short, with 12 bases between. The CDR3 consists of 15 residues.

The gene calls are TRBV3-1 (or the pseudogene TRBV3-2) and TRBJ2-7; TRBD1 matches at 8 bases. CDR1 and CDR2 from the germline V gene are LGHDT and YNNKEL (reference sequence). The CDR3 sequence is 18 residues long. The trim removed 3 bases at V and 5 bases at J, leaving 18 bases unmatched. The chain's CDR3 is CASSHIGRGHGRFNEQYF. CDR3 sequence (DNA): TGTGCCAGCAGCCACATCGGCAGGGGGCATGGGCGTTTCAACGAGCAGTACTTC.

This chain connects TRBV28 to TRBJ1-3, with D possibly matching TRBD1 (5 bases). Trimming took off 2 bases at V and 2 bases at J, with 10 bases between the two ends. Per germline, CDR1 MDHEN and CDR2 SYDVKM. CDR3 length: 15 residues. CDR3 amino acids: CASSLPRDAGNTIYF. The CDR3, as DNA: TGTGCCAGCAGTTTACCCAGGGATGCTGGAAACACCATATATTTT.

V and J are TRBV2 and TRBJ1-1; 10 bases map to TRBD1. V trimming: 2 bases; J trimming: 4 bases; junction bases outside the gene matches: 10. Germline V gene data show CDR1 as SNHLY and CDR2 as FYNNEI. This CDR3 has 17 amino acids. The CDR3 DNA sequence: TGTGCCAGCAGTGAAAGGGAGACAGGGGGCTGGGGCACTGAAGCTTTCTTT. It specifies CASSERETGGWGTEAFF.

In this sample, this clone turned up a few times. The gene calls are TRBV5-1 and TRBJ1-1, with D possibly being TRBD1 (6 bases). CDR3 length: 14 amino acids. CDR1 is SGHRS and CDR2 is YFSETQ in the germline V gene. Deletions cut 3 bases from V and 1 base from J, with 10 bases between. CDR3 loop: CASSYRDPNTEAFF. The CDR3 DNA reads as TGCGCCAGCAGCTACAGGGACCCGAACACTGAAGCTTTCTTT.